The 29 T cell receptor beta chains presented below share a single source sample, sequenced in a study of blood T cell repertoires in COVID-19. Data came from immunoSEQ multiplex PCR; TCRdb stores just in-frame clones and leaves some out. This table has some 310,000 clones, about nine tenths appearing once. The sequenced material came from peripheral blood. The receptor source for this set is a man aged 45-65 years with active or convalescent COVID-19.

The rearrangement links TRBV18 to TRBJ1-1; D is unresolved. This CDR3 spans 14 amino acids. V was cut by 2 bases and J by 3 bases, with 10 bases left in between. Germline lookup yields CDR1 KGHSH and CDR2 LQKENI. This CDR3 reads CASSPSRTYTEAFF. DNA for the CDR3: TGTGCCAGCTCACCATCGCGGACTTACACTGAAGCTTTCTTT.

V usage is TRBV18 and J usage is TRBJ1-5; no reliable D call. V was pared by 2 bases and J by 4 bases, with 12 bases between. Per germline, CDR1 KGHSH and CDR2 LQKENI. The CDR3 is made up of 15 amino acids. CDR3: CASSPEMVLNQPQHF. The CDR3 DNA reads TGTGCCAGCTCACCAGAGATGGTGCTAAATCAGCCCCAGCATTTT.

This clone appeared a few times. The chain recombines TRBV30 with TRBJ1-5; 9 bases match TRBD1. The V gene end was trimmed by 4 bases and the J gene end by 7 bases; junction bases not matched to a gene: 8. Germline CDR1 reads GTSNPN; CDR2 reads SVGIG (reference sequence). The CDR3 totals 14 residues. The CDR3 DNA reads TGTGCCTGGACCCCGGGACAGGGTCAGCAGCCCCAGCATTTT. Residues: CAWTPGQGQQPQHF.

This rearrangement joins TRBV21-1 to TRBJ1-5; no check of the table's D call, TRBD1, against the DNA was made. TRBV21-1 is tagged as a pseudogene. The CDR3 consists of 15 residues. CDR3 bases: TGTGCCAGCAGCCCAAGGTCAGGATTTGGACAGCCCCAGCATTTT. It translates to CASSPRSGFGQPQHF.

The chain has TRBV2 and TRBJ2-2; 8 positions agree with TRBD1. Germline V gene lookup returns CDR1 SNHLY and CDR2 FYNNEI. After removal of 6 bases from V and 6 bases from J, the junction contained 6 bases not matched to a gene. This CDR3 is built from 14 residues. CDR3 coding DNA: TGTGCCAGCAGCCGTCAGGGGGCCGCCGGGGAGCTGTTTTTT. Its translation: CASSRQGAAGELFF.

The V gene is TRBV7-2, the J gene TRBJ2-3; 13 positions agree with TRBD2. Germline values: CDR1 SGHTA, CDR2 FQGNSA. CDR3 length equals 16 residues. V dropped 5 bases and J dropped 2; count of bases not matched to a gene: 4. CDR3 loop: CASSVTSGGATDTQYF. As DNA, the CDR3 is TGTGCCAGCAGCGTTACTAGCGGGGGGGCCACAGATACGCAGTATTTT.

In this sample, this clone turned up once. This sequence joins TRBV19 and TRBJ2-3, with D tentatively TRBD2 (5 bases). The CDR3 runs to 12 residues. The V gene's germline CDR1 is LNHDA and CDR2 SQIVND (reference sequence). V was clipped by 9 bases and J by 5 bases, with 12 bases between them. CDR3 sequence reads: CASSRGVDTQYF. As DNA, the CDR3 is TGTGCCAGCAGTCGGGGTGTAGATACGCAGTATTTT.

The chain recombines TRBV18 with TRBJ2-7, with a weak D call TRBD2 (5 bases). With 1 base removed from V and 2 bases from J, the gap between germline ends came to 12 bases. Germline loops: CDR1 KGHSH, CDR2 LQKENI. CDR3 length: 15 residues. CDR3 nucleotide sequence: TGTGCCAGCTCACCACGTTCGGGAAGCCCCTACGAGCAGTACTTC. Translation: CASSPRSGSPYEQYF. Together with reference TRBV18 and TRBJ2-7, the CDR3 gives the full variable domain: NAGVMQNPRHLVRRRGQEARLRCSPMKGHSHVYWYRQLPEEGLKFMVYLQKENIIDESGMPKERFSAEFPKEGPSILRIQQVVRGDSAAYFCASSPRSGSPYEQYFGPGTRLTVT.

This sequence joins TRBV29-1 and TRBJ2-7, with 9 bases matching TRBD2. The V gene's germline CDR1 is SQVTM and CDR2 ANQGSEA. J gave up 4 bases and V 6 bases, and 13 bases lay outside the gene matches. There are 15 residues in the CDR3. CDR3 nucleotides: TGCAGCGTCCATGATGGTAGCGGGAGCTCTTACGAGCAGTACTTC. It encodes CSVHDGSGSSYEQYF.

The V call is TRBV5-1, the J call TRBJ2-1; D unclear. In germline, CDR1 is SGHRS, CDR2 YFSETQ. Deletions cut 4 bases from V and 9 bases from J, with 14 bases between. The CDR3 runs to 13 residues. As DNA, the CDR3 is TGCGCCAGCAGCCAATTCACGGGTGGTGAGCAGTTCTTC. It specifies CASSQFTGGEQFF.

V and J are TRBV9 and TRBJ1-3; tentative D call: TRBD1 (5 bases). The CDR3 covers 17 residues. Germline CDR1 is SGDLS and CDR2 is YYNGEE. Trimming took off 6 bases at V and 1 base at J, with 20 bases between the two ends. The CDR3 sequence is CASTPGGSGESGNTIYF. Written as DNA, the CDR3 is TGTGCCAGCACCCCGGGAGGCTCGGGGGAGTCTGGAAACACCATATATTTT.

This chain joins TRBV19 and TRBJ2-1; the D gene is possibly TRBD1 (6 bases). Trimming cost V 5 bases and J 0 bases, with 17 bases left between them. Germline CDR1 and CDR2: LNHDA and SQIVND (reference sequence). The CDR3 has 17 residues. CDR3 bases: TGTGCCAGTAGTCCCCCCAGGGGCTCCAGCTCCTACAATGAGCAGTTCTTC. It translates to CASSPPRGSSSYNEQFF.

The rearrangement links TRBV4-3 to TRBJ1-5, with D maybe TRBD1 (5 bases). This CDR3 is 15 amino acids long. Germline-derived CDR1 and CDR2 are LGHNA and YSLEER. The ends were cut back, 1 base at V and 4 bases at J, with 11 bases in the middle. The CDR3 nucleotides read TGCGCCAGCAGCCAAGGGGGAAGGGGTAATCAGCCCCAGCATTTT. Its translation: CASSQGGRGNQPQHF.

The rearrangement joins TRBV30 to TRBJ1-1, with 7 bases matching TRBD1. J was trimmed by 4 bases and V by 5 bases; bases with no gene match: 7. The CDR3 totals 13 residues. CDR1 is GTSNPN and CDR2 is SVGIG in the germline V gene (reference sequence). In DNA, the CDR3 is TGTGCCTGGGGAGAGGGGGCAGGCACTGAAGCTTTCTTT. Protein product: CAWGEGAGTEAFF.

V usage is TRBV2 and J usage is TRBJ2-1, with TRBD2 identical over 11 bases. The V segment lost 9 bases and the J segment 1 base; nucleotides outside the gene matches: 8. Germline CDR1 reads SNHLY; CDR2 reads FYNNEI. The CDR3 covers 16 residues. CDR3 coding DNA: TGTGCCAGAACTACTAGCGGGGGAGGGTCCTACAATGAGCAGTTCTTC. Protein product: CARTTSGGGSYNEQFF.

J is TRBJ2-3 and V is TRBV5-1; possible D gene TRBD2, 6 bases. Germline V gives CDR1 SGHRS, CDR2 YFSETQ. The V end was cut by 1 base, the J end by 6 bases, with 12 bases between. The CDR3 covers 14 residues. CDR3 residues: CASSLSLAMDTQYF. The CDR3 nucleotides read TGCGCCAGCAGCTTGAGCCTAGCGATGGATACGCAGTATTTT.

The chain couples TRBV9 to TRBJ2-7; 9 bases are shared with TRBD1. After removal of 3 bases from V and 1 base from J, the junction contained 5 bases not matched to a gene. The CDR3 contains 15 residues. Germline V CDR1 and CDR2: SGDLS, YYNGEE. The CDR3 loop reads CASSARQGDSYEQYF. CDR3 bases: TGTGCCAGCAGCGCCCGACAGGGGGATTCCTACGAGCAGTACTTC.

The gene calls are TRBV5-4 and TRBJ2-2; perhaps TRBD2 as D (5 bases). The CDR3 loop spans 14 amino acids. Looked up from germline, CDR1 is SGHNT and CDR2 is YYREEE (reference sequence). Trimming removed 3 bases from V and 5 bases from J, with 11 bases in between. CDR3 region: CASSSRPGTGELFF. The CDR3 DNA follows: TGTGCCAGCAGCTCCCGCCCGGGGACCGGGGAGCTGTTTTTT. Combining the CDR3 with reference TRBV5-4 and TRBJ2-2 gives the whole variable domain ETGVTQSPTHLIKTRGQQVTLRCSSQSGHNTVSWYQQALGQGPQFIFQYYREEENGRGNFPPRFSGLQFPNYSSELNVNALELDDSALYLCASSSRPGTGELFFGEGSRLTVL.

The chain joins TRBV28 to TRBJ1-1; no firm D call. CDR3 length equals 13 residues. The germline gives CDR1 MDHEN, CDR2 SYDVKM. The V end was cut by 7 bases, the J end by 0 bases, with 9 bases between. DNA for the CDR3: TGTGCCAGCATTTCTTATATGAACACTGAAGCTTTCTTT. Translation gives CASISYMNTEAFF.

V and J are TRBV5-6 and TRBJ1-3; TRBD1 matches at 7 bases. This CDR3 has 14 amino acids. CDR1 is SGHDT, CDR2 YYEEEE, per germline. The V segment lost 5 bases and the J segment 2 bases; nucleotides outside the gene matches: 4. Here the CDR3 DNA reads TGTGCCAGCAGTTTGAGGGGGCCTGGAAACACCATATATTTT. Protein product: CASSLRGPGNTIYF.

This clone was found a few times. The CDR3 region is CASSFVRNTGELFF. CDR3 DNA sequence: TGTGCCAGCAGTTTTGTGCGGAACACCGGGGAGCTGTTTTTT. The chain couples TRBV27 to TRBJ2-2; no firm D call. Trimming took 3 bases from V and 1 from J, leaving 6 bases between them. The CDR3 sequence is 14 residues long. Germline-derived CDR1 and CDR2 are MNHEY and SMNVEV (reference sequence).

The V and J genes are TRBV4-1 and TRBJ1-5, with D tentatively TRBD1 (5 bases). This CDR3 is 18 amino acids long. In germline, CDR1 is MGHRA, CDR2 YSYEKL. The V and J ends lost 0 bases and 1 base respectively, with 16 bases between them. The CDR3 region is CASSQDMAGLASNQPQHF. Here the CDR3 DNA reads TGCGCCAGCAGCCAAGATATGGCAGGGTTGGCGAGCAATCAGCCCCAGCATTTT.

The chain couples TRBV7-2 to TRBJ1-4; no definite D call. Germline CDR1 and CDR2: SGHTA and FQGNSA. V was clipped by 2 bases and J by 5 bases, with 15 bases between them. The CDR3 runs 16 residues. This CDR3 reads CASSLQPLGVNEKLFF. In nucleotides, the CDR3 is TGTGCCAGCAGCTTACAACCTTTGGGAGTAAATGAAAAACTGTTTTTT.

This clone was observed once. The CDR3 sequence: CASFSGLLAGDHNEQFF. The DNA for the CDR3 is TGTGCCAGCTTCTCTGGGCTACTAGCGGGAGATCACAATGAGCAGTTCTTC. This chain uses TRBV7-8 with TRBJ2-1, with 11 nucleotides matching TRBD2. With 8 bases clipped from V and 5 bases from J, the junction kept 14 bases outside the gene matches. The V gene's germline CDR1 is SGHVS and CDR2 FQNEAQ. The CDR3 covers 17 residues.

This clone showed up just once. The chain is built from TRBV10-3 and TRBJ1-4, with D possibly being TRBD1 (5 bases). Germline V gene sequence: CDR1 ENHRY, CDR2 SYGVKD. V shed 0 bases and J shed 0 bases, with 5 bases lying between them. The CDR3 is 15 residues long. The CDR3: CAISESTATNEKLFF. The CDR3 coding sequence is TGTGCCATCAGTGAGTCGACAGCAACTAATGAAAAACTGTTTTTT.

The CDR3 sequence is CASSLGARAKEKLFF. CDR3 nucleotides: TGTGCCAGCAGCTTAGGGGCCAGGGCCAAAGAAAAACTGTTTTTT. This sequence joins TRBV11-2 and TRBJ1-4, with D possibly TRBD1 on 5 matching bases. The CDR3 loop spans 15 amino acids. Germline-derived CDR1 and CDR2 are SGHAT and FQNNGV. V was pared by 1 base and J by 8 bases, with 14 bases between.

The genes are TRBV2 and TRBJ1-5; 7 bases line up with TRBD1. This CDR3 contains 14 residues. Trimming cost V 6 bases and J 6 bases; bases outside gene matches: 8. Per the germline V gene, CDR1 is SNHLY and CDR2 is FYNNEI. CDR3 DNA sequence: TGTGCCAGCAGGGAAACGGCAGGGGGTCAGCCCCAGCATTTT. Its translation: CASRETAGGQPQHF.

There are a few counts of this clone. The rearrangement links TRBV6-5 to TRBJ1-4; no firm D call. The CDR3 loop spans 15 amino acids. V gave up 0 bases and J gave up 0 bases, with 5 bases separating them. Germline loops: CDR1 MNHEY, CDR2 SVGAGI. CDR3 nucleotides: TGTGCCAGCAGTTACTCACGAGCAACTAATGAAAAACTGTTTTTT. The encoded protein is CASSYSRATNEKLFF.

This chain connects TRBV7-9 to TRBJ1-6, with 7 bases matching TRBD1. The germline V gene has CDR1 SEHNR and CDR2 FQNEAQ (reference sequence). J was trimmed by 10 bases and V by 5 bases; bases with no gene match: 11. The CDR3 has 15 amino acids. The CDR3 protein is CASSTGAIRNSPLHF. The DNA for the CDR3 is TGTGCCAGCAGCACAGGGGCTATTCGGAACTCACCCCTCCACTTT.